Detailed here is one TCR beta chain. These data belong to a study of blood T cell repertoires in COVID-19. CDR1 is SGHRS, CDR2 YFSETQ, per germline. This CDR3 is built from 13 residues. Trimming pared 5 bases from V and 2 bases from J, leaving 11 bases between. The table came from immunoSEQ multiplex PCR; TCRdb's copy has only in-frame clones and leaves some out. Counted here are 450,000 or so clones, about 91% occurring once; the ten biggest clones make up around 0.92%. What was sequenced was peripheral blood. The source of this sequence is a man younger than 30 with COVID-19, enrolled during active disease. The chain is built from TRBV5-1 and TRBJ2-7; D remains unclear. The CDR3 loop is CASRPHTTYEQYF. CDR3 in DNA: TGCGCCAGCAGACCCCACACCACCTACGAGCAGTACTTC.